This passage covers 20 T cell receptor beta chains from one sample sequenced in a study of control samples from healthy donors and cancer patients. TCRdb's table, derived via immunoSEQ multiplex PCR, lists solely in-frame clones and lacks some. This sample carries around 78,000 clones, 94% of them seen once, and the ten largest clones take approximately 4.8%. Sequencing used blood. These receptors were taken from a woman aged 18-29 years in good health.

The CDR3 here is CAAGRTGKVEETQYF. CDR3 in DNA: TGCGCCGCCGGGAGGACAGGGAAGGTGGAAGAGACCCAGTACTTC. The chain recombines TRBV5-1 with TRBJ2-5; perhaps TRBD1 as D (8 bases). Germline lookup yields CDR1 SGHRS and CDR2 YFSETQ. The CDR3 is 15 residues long. With 10 bases removed from V and 3 bases from J, the gap between germline ends came to 22 bases.

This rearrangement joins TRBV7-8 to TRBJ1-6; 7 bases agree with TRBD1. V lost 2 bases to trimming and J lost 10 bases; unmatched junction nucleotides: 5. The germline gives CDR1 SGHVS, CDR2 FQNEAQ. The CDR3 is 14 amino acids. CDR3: CASSLTQGGSPLHF. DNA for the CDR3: TGTGCCAGCAGCTTAACCCAGGGGGGATCACCCCTCCACTTT.

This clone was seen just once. CDR3 region: CASSMGLGMDEQYF. The CDR3 nucleotides read TGTGCCAGTAGTATGGGGTTGGGCATGGACGAGCAGTACTTC. The chain couples TRBV19 to TRBJ2-7; unclear D gene. The CDR3 loop spans 14 amino acids. Trimming took 3 bases from V and 5 from J, leaving 14 bases between them. In germline, CDR1 is LNHDA, CDR2 SQIVND (reference sequence).

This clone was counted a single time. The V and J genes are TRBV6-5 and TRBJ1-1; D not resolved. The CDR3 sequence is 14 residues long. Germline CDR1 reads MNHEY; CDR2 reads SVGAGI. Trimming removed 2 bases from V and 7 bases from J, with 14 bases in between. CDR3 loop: CASSYIIGGGEAFF. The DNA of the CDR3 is TGTGCCAGCAGTTACATAATCGGAGGAGGTGAAGCTTTCTTT.

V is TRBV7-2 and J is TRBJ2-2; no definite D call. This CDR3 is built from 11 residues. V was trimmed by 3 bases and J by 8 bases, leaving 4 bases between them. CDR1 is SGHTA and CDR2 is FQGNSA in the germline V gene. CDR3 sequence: CASSFWGELFF. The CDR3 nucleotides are TGTGCCAGCAGCTTTTGGGGGGAGCTGTTTTTT.

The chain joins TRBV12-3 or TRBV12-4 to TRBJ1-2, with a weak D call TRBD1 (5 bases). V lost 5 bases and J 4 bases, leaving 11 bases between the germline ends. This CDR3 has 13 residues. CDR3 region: CASSLGHRYGYTF. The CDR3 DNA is TGTGCCAGCAGTCTTGGACACCGCTATGGCTACACCTTC.

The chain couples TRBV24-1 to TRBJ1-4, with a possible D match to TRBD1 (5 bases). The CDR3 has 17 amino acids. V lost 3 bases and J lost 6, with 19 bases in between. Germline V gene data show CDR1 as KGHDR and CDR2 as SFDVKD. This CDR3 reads CATSDPPSERGYEKLFF. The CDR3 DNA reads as TGTGCCACCAGTGATCCCCCGTCCGAGAGGGGTTATGAAAAACTGTTTTTT.

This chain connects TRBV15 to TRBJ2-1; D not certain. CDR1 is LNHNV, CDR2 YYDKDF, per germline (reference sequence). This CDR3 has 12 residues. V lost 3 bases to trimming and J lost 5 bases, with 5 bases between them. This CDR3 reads CATSRTNNEQFF. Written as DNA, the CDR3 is TGTGCCACCAGCAGGACGAACAATGAGCAGTTCTTC. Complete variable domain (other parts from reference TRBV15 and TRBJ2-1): DAMVIQNPRYQVTQFGKPVTLSCSQTLNHNVMYWYQQKSSQAPKLLFHYYDKDFNNEADTPDNFQSRRPNTSFCFLDIRSPGLGDTAMYLCATSRTNNEQFFGPGTRLTVL.

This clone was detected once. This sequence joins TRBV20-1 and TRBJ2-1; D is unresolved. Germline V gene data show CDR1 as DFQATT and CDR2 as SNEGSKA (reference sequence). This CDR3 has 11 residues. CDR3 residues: CSEAAYNEQFF. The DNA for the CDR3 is TGCAGCGAGGCAGCTTACAATGAGCAGTTCTTC.

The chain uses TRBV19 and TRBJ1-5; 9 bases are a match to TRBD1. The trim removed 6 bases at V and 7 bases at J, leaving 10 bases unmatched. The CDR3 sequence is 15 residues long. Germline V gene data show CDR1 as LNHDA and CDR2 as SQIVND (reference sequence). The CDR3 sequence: CASRAQGAQGQPQHF. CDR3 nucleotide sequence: TGTGCCAGTAGGGCACAGGGGGCGCAGGGACAGCCCCAGCATTTT.

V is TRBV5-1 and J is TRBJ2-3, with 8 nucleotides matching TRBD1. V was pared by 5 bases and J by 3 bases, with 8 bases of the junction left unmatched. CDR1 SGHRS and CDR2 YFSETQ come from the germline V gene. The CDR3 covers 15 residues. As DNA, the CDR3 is TGCGCCAGCAGTTTATTCAGGGGGCCGACAGATACGCAGTATTTT. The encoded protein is CASSLFRGPTDTQYF.

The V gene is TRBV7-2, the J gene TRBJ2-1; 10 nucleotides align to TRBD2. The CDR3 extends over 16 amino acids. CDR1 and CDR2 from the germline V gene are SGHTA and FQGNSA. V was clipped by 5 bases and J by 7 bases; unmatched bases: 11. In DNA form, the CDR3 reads TGTGCCAGCAGCCGGCGAGCTAGCGGGAGCGGGAATGAGCAGTTCTTC. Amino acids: CASSRRASGSGNEQFF.

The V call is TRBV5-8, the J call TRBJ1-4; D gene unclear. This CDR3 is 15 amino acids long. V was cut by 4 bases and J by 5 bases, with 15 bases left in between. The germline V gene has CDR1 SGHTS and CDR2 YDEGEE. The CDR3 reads CASSPRQIRNEKLFF. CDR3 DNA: TGTGCCAGCAGCCCGCGACAAATACGAAATGAAAAACTGTTTTTT.

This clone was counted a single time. DNA for the CDR3: TGTGCTAGTGGTTTGAGCTCCAATCAGCCCCAGCATTTT. Its translation: CASGLSSNQPQHF. This chain connects TRBV12-5 to TRBJ1-5; D remains unclear. Germline CDR1 is LGHNT and CDR2 is FRNRAP. The CDR3 is made up of 13 amino acids. Trimming cost V 2 bases and J 3 bases, with 5 bases left between them. Supplemented by reference TRBV12-5 and TRBJ1-5, the full variable domain reads DARVTQTPRHKVTEMGQEVTMRCQPILGHNTVFWYRQTMMQGLELLAYFRNRAPLDDSGMPKDRFSAEMPDATLATLKIQPSEPRDSAVYFCASGLSSNQPQHFGDGTRLSIL.

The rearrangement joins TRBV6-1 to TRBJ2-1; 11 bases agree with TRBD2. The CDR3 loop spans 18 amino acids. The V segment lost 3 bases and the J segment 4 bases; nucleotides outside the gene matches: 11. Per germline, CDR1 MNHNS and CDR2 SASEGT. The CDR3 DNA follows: TGTGCCAGCAGTGATAAACGACTAGCGGGATTAGGATACAATGAGCAGTTCTTC. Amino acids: CASSDKRLAGLGYNEQFF.

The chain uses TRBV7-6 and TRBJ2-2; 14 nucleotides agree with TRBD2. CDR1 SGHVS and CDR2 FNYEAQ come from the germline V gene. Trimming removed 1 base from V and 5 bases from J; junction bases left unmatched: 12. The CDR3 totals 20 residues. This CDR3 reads CASSLVRNGLAGGGTGELFF. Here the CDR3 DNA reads TGTGCCAGCAGCTTAGTTCGGAATGGACTAGCGGGGGGTGGGACCGGGGAGCTGTTTTTT. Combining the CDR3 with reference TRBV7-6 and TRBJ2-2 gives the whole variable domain GAGVSQSPRYKVTKRGQDVALRCDPISGHVSLYWYRQALGQGPEFLTYFNYEAQQDKSGLPNDRFSAERPEGSISTLTIQRTEQRDSAMYRCASSLVRNGLAGGGTGELFFGEGSRLTVL.

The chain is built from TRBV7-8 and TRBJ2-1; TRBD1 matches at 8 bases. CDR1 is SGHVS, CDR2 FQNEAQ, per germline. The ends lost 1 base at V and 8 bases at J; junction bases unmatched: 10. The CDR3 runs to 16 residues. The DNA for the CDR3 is TGTGCCAGCAGCTTAGTCCCCGGGACAGGTGGGTATGAGCAGTTCTTC. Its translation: CASSLVPGTGGYEQFF.

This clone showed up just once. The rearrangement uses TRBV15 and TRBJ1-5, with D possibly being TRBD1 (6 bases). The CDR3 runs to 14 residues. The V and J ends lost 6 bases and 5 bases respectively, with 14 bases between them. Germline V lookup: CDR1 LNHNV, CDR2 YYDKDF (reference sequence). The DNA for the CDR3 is TGTGCCACCAGTCTCGGGGGCGCAGATCAGCCCCAGCATTTT. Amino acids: CATSLGGADQPQHF.

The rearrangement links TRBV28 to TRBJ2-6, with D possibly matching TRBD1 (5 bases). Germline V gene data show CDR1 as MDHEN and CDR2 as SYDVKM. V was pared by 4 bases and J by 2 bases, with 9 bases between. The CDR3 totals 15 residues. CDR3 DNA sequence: TGTGCCAGCAGTTCAACAGGCACTGGGGCCAACGTCCTGACTTTC. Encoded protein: CASSSTGTGANVLTF.

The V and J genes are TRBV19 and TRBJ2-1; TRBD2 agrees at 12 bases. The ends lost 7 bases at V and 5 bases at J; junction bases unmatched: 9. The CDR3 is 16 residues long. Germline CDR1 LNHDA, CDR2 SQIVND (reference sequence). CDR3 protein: CASTRLAGDRNNEQFF. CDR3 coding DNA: TGTGCCAGTACCAGACTAGCGGGGGACCGTAACAATGAGCAGTTCTTC.